This T cell receptor (beta chain) was sequenced during a study of OX40 agonist ivuxolimab in advanced cancers. V was trimmed by 5 bases and J by 7 bases, leaving 12 bases between them. The CDR3 consists of 14 residues. Germline V lookup: CDR1 SGHTA, CDR2 FQGNSA. Libraries were prepared by immunoSEQ multiplex PCR; TCRdb keeps only in-frame clonotypes and omits some of them. The table lists tens of thousands of clones, about 85% of them singletons. This rearrangement joins TRBV7-2 to TRBJ1-6, with D possibly matching TRBD1 (5 bases). This sample comprised CD4+ or CD8+ T cells sorted from blood, obtained in a trial of the OX40 agonist ivuxolimab. The source is an adult with an advanced solid tumor such as melanoma, head and neck, liver or kidney cancer. CDR3 sequence (DNA): TGTGCCAGCAGCCTCAGGGCTCCCAATTCACCCCTCCACTTT. Translating gives CASSLRAPNSPLHF.